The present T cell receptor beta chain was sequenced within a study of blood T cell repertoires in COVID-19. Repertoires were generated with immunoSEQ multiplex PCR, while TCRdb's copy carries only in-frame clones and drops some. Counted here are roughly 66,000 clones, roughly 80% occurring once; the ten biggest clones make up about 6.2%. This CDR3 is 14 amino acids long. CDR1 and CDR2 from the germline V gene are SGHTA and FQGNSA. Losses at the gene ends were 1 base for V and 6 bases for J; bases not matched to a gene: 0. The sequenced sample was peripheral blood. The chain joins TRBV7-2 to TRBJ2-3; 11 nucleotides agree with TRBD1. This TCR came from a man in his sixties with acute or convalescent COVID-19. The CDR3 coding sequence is TGTGCCAGCAGCTTAGGGACAGGGGGCGATACGCAGTATTTT. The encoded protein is CASSLGTGGDTQYF.